These 29 T cell receptor beta chains originate from one sample sequenced in a study of blood T cells in healthy people across ages. Then a second PCR, running roughly 7 to 11 cycles, was carried out with a sample-barcoded 5' primer and a J-beta primer mix. TCRdb reprocessed the 5' RACE reads with MiXCR, giving one entry per CDR3 protein. Of about 1.5 million distinct CDR3 sequences in the sample, roughly 43% were seen once. The sequenced sample was blood. The receptors shown here come from a woman under 30 in good health.

This clonotype turned up a few times. V gene TRBV3-1 combines with J gene TRBJ2-5; TRBD1 might be the D (6 bases). The CDR3 extends over 14 amino acids. The germline V and J ends were trimmed by 1 base and 4 bases, with 10 bases remaining between them. Germline CDR1 reads LGHDT; CDR2 reads YNNKEL (reference sequence). Written as DNA, the CDR3 is TGTGCCAGCAGCCAAGCACAGGGAGTAGAGACCCAGTACTTC. The encoded protein is CASSQAQGVETQYF.

This clonotype was picked up a small number of times. The CDR3 loop is CASSYSMMSEQFF. For the CDR3, the DNA is TGTGCCAGCAGTTACTCGATGATGTCTGAGCAGTTCTTC. The rearrangement uses TRBV6-2 or TRBV6-3 and TRBJ2-1; D is unresolved. There are 13 residues in the CDR3. CDR1 and CDR2 from the germline V gene are MNHEY and SVGEGT. With 0 bases removed from V and 9 bases from J, the gap between germline ends came to 9 bases.

This rearrangement joins TRBV20-1 to TRBJ1-2; D not certain. Germline CDR1 and CDR2: DFQATT and SNEGSKA (reference sequence). The CDR3 consists of 15 residues. Trimming left V 6 bases short and J 2 bases short, with 19 bases between. CDR3: CSALPDPLWNYGYTF. The CDR3 DNA reads as TGCAGTGCCCTACCTGACCCCTTGTGGAACTATGGCTACACCTTC.

Ten or more counts support this clonotype. The chain recombines TRBV9 with TRBJ1-3; D gene ambiguous. The CDR3 covers 13 residues. The V end was cut by 4 bases, the J end by 0 bases, with 5 bases between. CDR1 is SGDLS and CDR2 is YYNGEE in the germline V gene. The CDR3 nucleotides read TGTGCCAGCAGCTTAAACTCTGGAAACACCATATATTTT. Residues: CASSLNSGNTIYF.

This CDR3 is CASSQDRVRTYEQYF. In nucleotides, the CDR3 is TGCGCCAGCAGCCAAGATCGAGTCAGAACCTACGAGCAGTACTTC. The V and J genes are TRBV4-3 and TRBJ2-7; no reliable D call. The CDR3 spans 15 residues. Trimming left V 0 bases short and J 2 bases short, with 11 bases between. The V gene's germline CDR1 is LGHNA and CDR2 YSLEER.

The chain recombines TRBV29-1 with TRBJ2-1; a weak D match, TRBD1 (6 bases). The CDR3 consists of 15 residues. The ends were cut back, 6 bases at V and 0 bases at J, with 15 bases in the middle. Germline values: CDR1 SQVTM, CDR2 ANQGSEA. CDR3 region: CSVVSRGSSYNEQFF. In DNA, the CDR3 is TGCAGCGTCGTCTCCAGGGGAAGCTCCTACAATGAGCAGTTCTTC.

This clonotype was seen a single time. This chain uses TRBV28 with TRBJ1-5; D gene uncertain. Germline assignment: CDR1 MDHEN and CDR2 SYDVKM. The CDR3 runs to 13 residues. V dropped 5 bases and J dropped 11 bases, with 16 bases sitting between them. The chain's CDR3 is CASSPRPPWAQHF. The DNA of the CDR3 is TGTGCCAGCAGTCCAAGGCCCCCCTGGGCCCAGCATTTT.

The sample holds a few counts of this clonotype. The chain links TRBV20-1 to TRBJ2-1, with 9 bases that match TRBD2. Germline V gene data show CDR1 as DFQATT and CDR2 as SNEGSKA (reference sequence). J was trimmed by 6 bases and V by 0 bases; bases with no gene match: 6. The CDR3 has 15 amino acids. The DNA of the CDR3 is TGCAGTGCTAGAGACATGGGACTAGCTGGCAATGAGCAGTTCTTC. Protein sequence: CSARDMGLAGNEQFF.

This clonotype was seen a handful of times. This chain uses TRBV28 with TRBJ1-5, with unresolved D. Germline values: CDR1 MDHEN, CDR2 SYDVKM. CDR3 length equals 14 residues. The ends were cut back, 1 base at V and 3 bases at J, with 7 bases in the middle. This CDR3 is CASSLLDHNQPQHF. The CDR3 bases are TGTGCCAGCAGTTTATTAGACCACAATCAGCCCCAGCATTTT.

V is TRBV3-1 and J is TRBJ2-1, with D possibly TRBD2 on 5 matching bases. The germline V and J ends were trimmed by 3 bases and 9 bases, with 6 bases remaining between them. The CDR3 sequence is 11 residues long. The germline CDR1 and CDR2 sequences are LGHDT and YNNKEL (reference sequence). Here the CDR3 DNA reads TGTGCCAGCAGCCACGGACTTGAGCAGTTCTTC. Translation gives CASSHGLEQFF.

This rearrangement joins TRBV28 to TRBJ2-7; a possible D gene is TRBD2 (6 bases). Trimming took off 7 bases at V and 2 bases at J, with 12 bases between the two ends. This CDR3 has 13 residues. Per germline, CDR1 MDHEN and CDR2 SYDVKM. CDR3 residues: CASKDGSTYEQYF. The CDR3 nucleotides are TGTGCCAGCAAAGACGGGAGCACCTACGAGCAGTACTTC.

The V call is TRBV20-1, the J call TRBJ1-1; D is ambiguous. Germline V gene lookup returns CDR1 DFQATT and CDR2 SNEGSKA (reference sequence). Trimming removed 2 bases at V and 6 bases at J, with 10 bases between. The CDR3 has 12 residues. For the CDR3, the DNA is TGCAGTGCTAGAAGGGCTGGATCTGAAGCTTTCTTT. Amino acids: CSARRAGSEAFF.

This clonotype was recorded a few times. The chain combines TRBV20-1 with TRBJ1-5, with a possible D match to TRBD1 (6 bases). The V end was cut by 6 bases, the J end by 4 bases, with 16 bases between. CDR1 and CDR2 (germline): DFQATT, SNEGSKA (reference sequence). The CDR3 runs 14 residues. The CDR3 sequence is CSAYNRVGNQPQHF. CDR3 coding DNA: TGCAGTGCCTATAACAGGGTTGGGAATCAGCCCCAGCATTTT.

This clonotype has a handful of counts. The chain recombines TRBV20-1 with TRBJ2-1; D ambiguous. The CDR3 contains 11 residues. The germline V gene has CDR1 DFQATT and CDR2 SNEGSKA (reference sequence). The ends were cut back, 2 bases at V and 4 bases at J, with 3 bases in the middle. CDR3 nucleotide sequence: TGCAGTGCTAGATGGTACAATGAGCAGTTCTTC. It encodes CSARWYNEQFF.

V and J are TRBV6-5 and TRBJ1-1; a possible D gene is TRBD1 (5 bases). Germline lookup yields CDR1 MNHEY and CDR2 SVGAGI. The germline V and J ends were trimmed by 5 bases and 0 bases, with 16 bases remaining between them. CDR3 length: 16 amino acids. As DNA, the CDR3 is TGTGCCAGCAGTCCCGACCCGGGACTCATGAACACTGAAGCTTTCTTT. Its protein product is CASSPDPGLMNTEAFF.

This clonotype has a single count. CDR3 sequence (DNA): TGTGCCAGCAGCTTATCTCTGAACTCTGGAAACACCATATATTTT. Protein product: CASSLSLNSGNTIYF. The chain combines TRBV13 with TRBJ1-3; D remains ambiguous. Germline loops: CDR1 PRHDT, CDR2 FYEKMQ (reference sequence). The CDR3 extends over 15 amino acids. V gave up 2 bases and J gave up 0 bases, with 8 bases separating them.

This chain links TRBV27 with TRBJ1-2, with TRBD1 as a possible D gene (6 bases). The germline V and J ends were trimmed by 2 bases and 4 bases, with 14 bases remaining between them. Germline V gene data show CDR1 as MNHEY and CDR2 as SMNVEV (reference sequence). CDR3 length: 15 residues. The CDR3 sequence is CASSLTRRTAYGYTF. The CDR3 nucleotides read TGTGCCAGCAGTTTAACGAGACGGACAGCCTATGGCTACACCTTC.

This clonotype was observed a handful of times. The genes are TRBV9 and TRBJ2-5; D tentatively fits TRBD1 or TRBD2 (6 bases each). Germline V gene lookup returns CDR1 SGDLS and CDR2 YYNGEE. This CDR3 has 15 residues. V dropped 0 bases and J dropped 2 bases, with 11 bases sitting between them. CDR3 sequence: CASSVGPGAQETQYF. Here the CDR3 DNA reads TGTGCCAGCAGCGTAGGACCGGGGGCTCAAGAGACCCAGTACTTC.

The chain has TRBV29-1 and TRBJ1-1; D is uncertain. V was shortened by 3 bases and J by 5 bases, with 16 bases between the two germline ends. The CDR3 is made up of 14 amino acids. Germline-derived CDR1 and CDR2 are SQVTM and ANQGSEA. The CDR3 loop reads CSVDARLRETEAFF. Here the CDR3 DNA reads TGCAGCGTTGATGCCCGACTACGGGAGACTGAAGCTTTCTTT.

The J gene is TRBJ2-5, the V gene TRBV20-1, with 7 bases aligning to TRBD2. The DNA matches TRBJ2-7 better at its end, which makes the J call doubtful. The CDR3 loop spans 14 amino acids. Germline CDR1 DFQATT, CDR2 SNEGSKA (reference sequence). The CDR3, as DNA: TGCAGTGCCGGGGGGACTTTTTCCTCCTACGAGCAGTACTTC. It is translated as CSAGGTFSSYEQYF.

The chain recombines TRBV12-3 or TRBV12-4 with TRBJ2-7, with D perhaps being TRBD1 or TRBD2 (5 bases each). Trimming cost V 4 bases and J 0 bases, with 13 bases left between them. The CDR3 contains 15 residues. The CDR3 DNA is TGTGCCAGCAGTTGGGACCCCACAGCCTCCTACGAGCAGTACTTC. It yields the protein CASSWDPTASYEQYF.

This clonotype occurred a few times. The chain recombines TRBV7-2 with TRBJ2-2; D is uncertain. CDR1 is SGHTA and CDR2 is FQGNSA in the germline V gene. V lost 7 bases and J 1 base, leaving 10 bases between the germline ends. CDR3 length equals 14 residues. Here the CDR3 reads CASTYHWNTGELFF. The CDR3 DNA is TGTGCCAGCACATACCACTGGAACACCGGGGAGCTGTTTTTT.

This chain links TRBV9 with TRBJ1-2; TRBD1 aligns across 9 bases. CDR3 length: 15 amino acids. V lost 2 bases, J lost 4 bases, and 6 bases stayed unmatched. Per the germline V gene, CDR1 is SGDLS and CDR2 is YYNGEE. The CDR3 DNA reads as TGTGCCAGCAGCGTGGCCGGGACAGGGTTCTATGGCTACACCTTC. Protein product: CASSVAGTGFYGYTF.

The genes are TRBV9 and TRBJ2-1; 11 nucleotides align to TRBD1. This CDR3 is 15 amino acids long. Germline V gives CDR1 SGDLS, CDR2 YYNGEE. J was trimmed by 9 bases and V by 3 bases; bases with no gene match: 8. CDR3 bases: TGTGCCAGCAGCGCCCGGGACAGGGGGTCAATTGAGCAGTTCTTC. It codes for CASSARDRGSIEQFF.

This clonotype was recorded a few times. The chain employs TRBV7-2 and TRBJ2-5, with D uncertain. The CDR3 covers 16 residues. Germline CDR1 is SGHTA and CDR2 is FQGNSA. Trimming pared 0 bases from V and 0 bases from J, leaving 11 bases between. CDR3 loop: CASSLAFMEYQETQYF. CDR3 DNA: TGTGCCAGCAGCTTAGCGTTTATGGAGTACCAAGAGACCCAGTACTTC. Full variable domain (rest looked up from reference TRBV7-2 and TRBJ2-5): GAGVSQSPSNKVTEKGKDVELRCDPISGHTALYWYRQSLGQGLEFLIYFQGNSAPDKSGLPSDRFSAERTGGSVSTLTIQRTQQEDSAVYLCASSLAFMEYQETQYFGPGTRLLVL.

This clonotype has more than one count but fewer than ten. J is TRBJ2-5 and V is TRBV5-1; TRBD2 might be the D (6 bases). V shed 3 bases and J shed 1 base, with 7 bases lying between them. Per germline, CDR1 SGHRS and CDR2 YFSETQ. The length of the CDR3 is 13 residues. The CDR3 nucleotides read TGCGCCAGCAGCTGGGACTTCCAAGAGACCCAGTACTTC. Protein product: CASSWDFQETQYF.

This chain uses TRBV12-3 or TRBV12-4 with TRBJ2-7; 8 positions match TRBD1. The CDR3 covers 15 residues. J gave up 2 bases and V 3 bases, and 6 bases lay outside the gene matches. Here the CDR3 reads CASSLRTGSPYEQYF. In DNA, the CDR3 is TGTGCCAGCAGTTTGAGGACAGGGTCCCCCTACGAGCAGTACTTC.

The rearrangement joins TRBV20-1 to TRBJ2-3, with TRBD2 as a possible D gene (6 bases). The CDR3 covers 13 residues. Germline CDR1 and CDR2: DFQATT and SNEGSKA (reference sequence). Between the trimmed V and J ends, which lost 3 bases and 2 bases, there was a span of 9 bases. For the CDR3, the DNA is TGCAGTGCTAGTGCGGGGCACACAGATACGCAGTATTTT. Its translation: CSASAGHTDTQYF.

This clonotype was recorded many times. The J gene is TRBJ1-2, the V gene TRBV5-1; D not resolved. Trimming shortened V by 0 bases and J by 2 bases, and 8 bases separated the two germline ends. The CDR3 has 14 amino acids. Germline lookup yields CDR1 SGHRS and CDR2 YFSETQ. Here the CDR3 reads CASSLVPENYGYTF. CDR3 nucleotides: TGCGCCAGCAGCTTGGTTCCAGAGAACTATGGCTACACCTTC.